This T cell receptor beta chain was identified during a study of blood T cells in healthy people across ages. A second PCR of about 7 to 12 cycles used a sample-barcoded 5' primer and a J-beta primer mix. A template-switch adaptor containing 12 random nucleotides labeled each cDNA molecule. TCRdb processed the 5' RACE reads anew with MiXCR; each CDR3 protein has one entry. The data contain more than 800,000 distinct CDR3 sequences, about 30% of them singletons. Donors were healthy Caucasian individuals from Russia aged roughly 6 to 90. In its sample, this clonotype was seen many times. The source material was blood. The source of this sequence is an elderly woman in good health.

CDR3 region: CAWGNRGPRNQPQHF. Written as DNA, the CDR3 is TGTGCCTGGGGCAACAGGGGGCCCCGAAATCAGCCCCAGCATTTT. This chain uses TRBV30 with TRBJ1-5, with 9 nucleotides matching TRBD1. J lost 4 bases, V lost 5 bases, and 9 bases had no gene match. This CDR3 contains 15 residues. CDR1 and CDR2 from the germline V gene are GTSNPN and SVGIG (reference sequence).